Described below is a single TCR beta chain sequence and its context. TEMRA cells were FACS-enriched, and CD8+ and CD4+ T cells were isolated negatively. This sample is part of a study of CD8 T cells in Susac syndrome. CDR1 ENHRY and CDR2 SYGVKD come from the germline V gene. With V trimmed by 0 bases and J by 6 bases, 8 bases remained unmatched. The CDR3 has 16 residues. When the RNA was reverse transcribed, random hexamers were used with an input of about 0.45 to 1 ug. TCRdb redid the calling of the immunoSEQ multiplex PCR reads with MiXCR, one entry per CDR3 protein. The profile shows 75,000 to 95,000 distinct CDR3 sequences, approximately 93% of them singletons.

Sequencing input: CD8+ T cells from PBMCs. The sequence was obtained from a human donor with Susac syndrome. J is TRBJ2-5 and V is TRBV10-3; 9 nucleotides line up with TRBD1. The chain's CDR3 is CAISESGRGTGKTQYF. CDR3 bases: TGTGCCATCAGTGAGTCCGGTAGGGGGACAGGGAAGACCCAGTACTTC.